The 3 T cell receptor beta chains below were found in one sample sequenced in a study of cytomegalovirus exposure and HLA in healthy donors. With 60 Vbeta and 13 Jbeta primers, the PCR was carried out. Clones were sequenced by immunoSEQ multiplex PCR, and TCRdb holds only the in-frame ones, with some missing. The sample has tens of thousands of clones; 72% are singletons. The sample comprised PBMCs. The receptors were gathered from a man aged 55-75 years in good health and CMV-seropositive.

The chain couples TRBV5-4 to TRBJ1-1; a possible D gene is TRBD1 (6 bases). This CDR3 contains 15 residues. Germline loops: CDR1 SGHNT, CDR2 YYREEE (reference sequence). V lost 4 bases, J lost 3 bases, and 16 bases lay in between. The CDR3 protein is CASSQPRYRDTEAFF. The CDR3 coding sequence is TGTGCCAGCAGCCAGCCTAGGTACAGGGACACTGAAGCTTTCTTT.

The V gene is TRBV7-2, the J gene TRBJ2-7, with 9 positions matching TRBD2. CDR3 size: 13 residues. Losses at the gene ends were 6 bases for V and 5 bases for J; bases not matched to a gene: 5. Germline V gene sequence: CDR1 SGHTA, CDR2 FQGNSA. CDR3 sequence reads: CASRRGLADEQYF. DNA of the CDR3: TGTGCCAGCAGACGGGGACTAGCAGACGAGCAGTACTTC.

The chain recombines TRBV9 with TRBJ2-7; a weak D match, TRBD2 (6 bases). The CDR3 runs to 15 residues. In germline, CDR1 is SGDLS, CDR2 YYNGEE. Trimming pared 4 bases from V and 3 bases from J, leaving 17 bases between. The CDR3 DNA is TGTGCCAGCAGCCCGACCGGAGGGCCCTACTACGAGCAGTACTTC. Amino acids: CASSPTGGPYYEQYF.